A selection of T cell receptor beta chains follows, all from one sample in a study of technical replicates of blood from a handful of donors. The table came from immunoSEQ multiplex PCR; TCRdb's copy has only in-frame clones and leaves some out. Here the sample spans about 89,000 clones, roughly 94% being singletons. The sample consisted of T cells isolated from PBMCs. The source is a human donor in good health. Each CDR3 is given with its conserved first and last residue. Each record gives: clone size, D gene, J gene, V gene, CDR3 length, CDR3 DNA, CDR3 protein. A D gene is named only where the DNA matches it firmly. Expanded clones are given a class, and other clones once, few, many or no size at all.

.,.,TRBJ1-1,TRBV5-4,15,TGTGCCAGCAGCCCTAGGGAGGGACACTACCTTGAAGCTTTCTTT,CASSPREGHYLEAFF
.,.,TRBJ2-3,TRBV9,15,TGTGCCAGCAGCGTAGATGTCAGGAAACTAGATACGCAGTATTTT,CASSVDVRKLDTQYF
.,TRBD1,TRBJ1-2,TRBV2,15,TGTGCCAGCAGTGAGACATTTACAGGGGGAGAAGGCTACACCTTC,CASSETFTGGEGYTF
.,.,TRBJ2-5,TRBV11-3,14,TGTGCCAGCAGCTCTCGCCTAGCGCAAGAGACCCAGTACTTC,CASSSRLAQETQYF
.,.,TRBJ1-1,TRBV28,12,TGTGCCAGCCTTAAACTATACCACGGAGCTTTCTTT,CASLKLYHGAFF
.,TRBD2,TRBJ2-3,TRBV10-3,19,TGTGCCATCAGCTCCGGGACTAGCGGGGGGTGGGAAGCCACAGATACGCAGTATTTT,CAISSGTSGGWEATDTQYF
.,TRBD2,TRBJ2-1,TRBV7-8,16,TGTGCCAGCAGCTCACATACTAGCGGGGATTACAATGAGCAGTTCTTC,CASSSHTSGDYNEQFF
.,.,TRBJ1-1,TRBV10-3,12,TGTGCCATCTGGGGACAGAACACTGAAGCTTTCTTT,CAIWGQNTEAFF
.,.,TRBJ1-4,TRBV11-2,13,TGTGCCAGCAGCTTTGGGGCCTGGGAAAAACTGTTTTTT,CASSFGAWEKLFF
.,.,TRBJ1-2,TRBV29-1,12,TGCAGCGTCGACGTAAACAGGGATGGCTACACCTTC,CSVDVNRDGYTF
.,.,TRBJ2-1,TRBV5-1,14,TGCGCCAGCAGCTTGGGTCAGGGGAGGGATGAGCAGTTCTTC,CASSLGQGRDEQFF
.,.,TRBJ2-7,TRBV7-9,11,TGTGCCAGCAGCTTTAGCCAGCGCAATCGATTC,CASSFSQRNRF
.,TRBD1,TRBJ1-2,TRBV6-6,15,TGTGCCAGCAGTTACTTGGGACAGGGAAACTATGGCTACACCTTC,CASSYLGQGNYGYTF
.,.,TRBJ2-1,TRBV11-3,16,TGTGCCAGCAGCCCGGGAGAGGGGACTGTCTACAATGAGCAGTTCTTC,CASSPGEGTVYNEQFF
.,TRBD1,TRBJ2-5,TRBV10-2,14,TGCGCCAGCAGGAGAGACAGGGGCCAAGAGACCCAGTACTTC,CASRRDRGQETQYF
.,TRBD2,TRBJ2-1,TRBV11-2,16,TGTGCCAGCAGCCGGACTAGCGGGATCGCCTACAATGAGCAGTTCTTC,CASSRTSGIAYNEQFF
.,TRBD1,TRBJ2-7,TRBV30,13,TGTGCCTGGAGGGAGACAGGGGCCCACGAGCAGTACTTC,CAWRETGAHEQYF
.,.,TRBJ1-1,TRBV5-5,15,TGTGCCAGCAGCTTGGTTTGGAGGTCGGACACTGAAGCTTTCTTT,CASSLVWRSDTEAFF
.,TRBD2,TRBJ2-3,TRBV28,16,TGTGCCAGCAGTTTATCTCCCGTCGGGAGGGCAGATACGCAGTATTTT,CASSLSPVGRADTQYF
.,.,TRBJ1-2,TRBV10-1,14,TGCGCCAGCAGGGAGACAGAACCGAACTATGGCTACACCTTC,CASRETEPNYGYTF
.,TRBD2,TRBJ2-2,TRBV9,16,TGTGCCAGCAGCGTAGGTATAGCGGGAATAACCGGGGAGCTGTTTTTT,CASSVGIAGITGELFF
once,.,TRBJ2-1,TRBV29-1,13,TGCAGCGTTGACAGGGCAAACTACAATGAGCAGTTCTTC,CSVDRANYNEQFF
.,.,TRBJ1-5,TRBV30,13,TGTGCCTGGAGTGTACAGGGCGATCAGCCCCAGCATTTT,CAWSVQGDQPQHF
.,.,TRBJ2-1,TRBV6-1,16,TGTGCCAGCAGTGAAAGGGGCCTAACGGGCAACAATGAGCAGTTCTTC,CASSERGLTGNNEQFF
few,.,TRBJ1-5,TRBV7-6,15,TGTGCCAGCAGCCCCGTCCAGGGGCTAAATCAGCCCCAGCATTTT,CASSPVQGLNQPQHF
.,TRBD1,TRBJ2-7,TRBV4-2,14,TGTGCCAGCACCCCGGGACAGGGGAGCTACGAGCAGTACTTC,CASTPGQGSYEQYF
.,.,TRBJ1-4,TRBV10-3,14,TGTGCCATCAGTGACAGGGGTACTAATGAAAAACTGTTTTTT,CAISDRGTNEKLFF
once,TRBD2,TRBJ2-7,TRBV18,17,TGTGCCAGCTCACCACCGGGTAGCGGGAGGGCCGGGTACGAGCAGTACTTC,CASSPPGSGRAGYEQYF
.,TRBD1,TRBJ1-1,TRBV9,14,TGTGCCAGCAGCGTAGACAGGGGGAACACTGAAGCTTTCTTT,CASSVDRGNTEAFF
.,TRBD1,TRBJ1-1,TRBV9,17,TGTGCCAGCAGCCTCACAGGGGGATCGCCTCTGAACACTGAAGCTTTCTTT,CASSLTGGSPLNTEAFF
.,.,TRBJ1-2,TRBV7-2,12,TGTGCCAGCAGCTTCAATGACTATGGCTACACCTTC,CASSFNDYGYTF
.,TRBD2,TRBJ2-1,TRBV7-9,15,TGTGCCAGCAGTCCGGCCGGGAGGAATTTCTATGAGCAGTTCTTC,CASSPAGRNFYEQFF
.,TRBD2,TRBJ2-1,TRBV15,12,TGTGCCACCAGCAGGGGGGGGAATGAGCAGTTCTTC,CATSRGGNEQFF
.,TRBD1,TRBJ1-2,TRBV6-5,14,TGTGCCAGCAGTTACGCGGACAGGCGAGAGGGCTACACCTTC,CASSYADRREGYTF
.,TRBD2,TRBJ2-1,TRBV7-9,15,TGTGCCAGCAGCTCTCCGGGGGGGGAGGGCTATGAGCAGTTCTTC,CASSSPGGEGYEQFF
.,TRBD2,TRBJ2-1,TRBV7-3,15,TGTGCCAGCAGCTTATGGCTAGCGGGGGGCAATGAGCAGTTCTTC,CASSLWLAGGNEQFF
.,TRBD1,TRBJ1-6,TRBV25-1,15,TGTGCCAGCAGTGATCACGGGACAGGTTTTTCACCCCTCCACTTT,CASSDHGTGFSPLHF
.,.,TRBJ1-4,TRBV7-6,14,TGTGCCAGCAGCCTTGAGACAGAGGATGAAAAACTGTTTTTT,CASSLETEDEKLFF